This entry lists 19 T cell receptor beta chains sequenced from one sample in a study of cytomegalovirus exposure and HLA in healthy donors. PCR was performed using 60 Vbeta and 13 Jbeta primers. The repertoire was sequenced with immunoSEQ multiplex PCR; TCRdb's copy has only in-frame clones and lacks some. The sample shows approximately 100,000 clones, around 82% of them seen only once. The source material was PBMCs. The receptors shown here come from a man between 18 and 35 years old in good health and CMV-seronegative.

CDR3 bases: TGTGCCAGCAGTGAAGGCGGACAAGAGACCCAGTACTTC. Encoded protein: CASSEGGQETQYF. This chain uses TRBV2 with TRBJ2-5; D gene uncertain. Trimming took 1 base from V and 2 from J, leaving 5 bases between them. This CDR3 is 13 amino acids long. From germline, CDR1 is SNHLY and CDR2 FYNNEI. Variable domain in full (rest from reference TRBV2 and TRBJ2-5): EPEVTQTPSHQVTQMGQEVILRCVPISNHLYFYWYRQILGQKVEFLVSFYNNEISEKSEIFDDQFSVERPDGSNFTLKIRSTKLEDSAMYFCASSEGGQETQYFGPGTRLLVL.

This clone has a handful of counts. The rearrangement uses TRBV7-9 and TRBJ2-3, with 10 bases aligning to TRBD2. V dropped 3 bases and J dropped 0; count of bases not matched to a gene: 3. The CDR3 contains 16 residues. Germline V lookup: CDR1 SEHNR, CDR2 FQNEAQ (reference sequence). The CDR3 coding sequence is TGTGCCAGCAGCTTCCCTAGCGGGGGCAGCACAGATACGCAGTATTTT. This encodes CASSFPSGGSTDTQYF.

This CDR3 is CATSSNRDRGNQPQHF. In nucleotides, the CDR3 is TGTGCCACCAGCAGCAACCGGGACAGGGGCAATCAGCCCCAGCATTTT. This chain links TRBV15 with TRBJ1-5, with 9 bases aligning to TRBD1. The ends lost 3 bases at V and 2 bases at J; junction bases unmatched: 5. This CDR3 has 16 residues. The V gene's germline CDR1 is LNHNV and CDR2 YYDKDF (reference sequence).

The V call is TRBV29-1, the J call TRBJ1-1; TRBD1 agrees at 7 bases. V shed 4 bases, J shed 5 bases, and the junction held 7 bases outside the gene matches. This CDR3 has 13 residues. Germline V gene sequence: CDR1 SQVTM, CDR2 ANQGSEA. CDR3 bases: TGCAGCGTTGTGCGGCAGGGGGGAACTGAAGCTTTCTTT. Residues: CSVVRQGGTEAFF.

Only one count was recorded for this clone. The V gene is TRBV9, the J gene TRBJ1-2; TRBD1 might be the D (6 bases). This CDR3 is built from 14 residues. CDR1 and CDR2 from the germline V gene are SGDLS and YYNGEE. Trimming took 4 bases from V and 8 from J, leaving 18 bases between them. In DNA form, the CDR3 reads TGTGCCAGCAGCAGGGGGGGCAGGGCGGGAGGCTACACCTTC. It codes for CASSRGGRAGGYTF.

For the CDR3, the DNA is TGTGCCAGCAGCCGCGATCCTTTGCGTCACCCCTATGGCTACACCTTC. This sequence encodes CASSRDPLRHPYGYTF. This chain links TRBV7-9 with TRBJ1-2; D is unresolved. Germline V gene sequence: CDR1 SEHNR, CDR2 FQNEAQ (reference sequence). Trimming took off 5 bases at V and 4 bases at J, with 20 bases between the two ends. This CDR3 spans 16 amino acids.

This sequence joins TRBV10-3 and TRBJ2-3; TRBD2 agrees at 9 bases. V gave up 3 bases and J gave up 7 bases; unmatched junction bases: 8. The CDR3 contains 15 residues. Germline V lookup: CDR1 ENHRY, CDR2 SYGVKD. Here the CDR3 reads CAISDRAGGPNTQYF. The DNA for the CDR3 is TGTGCCATCAGTGATAGGGCGGGGGGGCCGAATACGCAGTATTTT.

V and J are TRBV18 and TRBJ2-7; D ambiguous. The germline gives CDR1 KGHSH, CDR2 LQKENI. V shed 0 bases and J shed 0 bases, with 9 bases lying between them. The CDR3 runs 15 residues. The CDR3 region has the DNA TGTGCCAGCTCACCACCGGCAGGCAGCTCCTACGAGCAGTACTTC. Translated, it gives CASSPPAGSSYEQYF.

This sequence joins TRBV5-5 and TRBJ1-1; the match to TRBD1 covers 10 bases. From germline, CDR1 is SGHKS and CDR2 YYEKEE (reference sequence). V lost 3 bases, J lost 6 bases, and 8 bases stayed unmatched. The CDR3 consists of 15 residues. The CDR3 DNA reads TGTGCCAGCAGCTGGGCGGGACAGGGGATCGCTGAAGCTTTCTTT. This gives the protein CASSWAGQGIAEAFF.

This clone was seen a handful of times. The V gene is TRBV29-1, the J gene TRBJ1-1, with TRBD1 matching 7 bases. The CDR3 totals 16 residues. V lost 5 bases, J lost 1 base, and 13 bases stayed unmatched. From germline, CDR1 is SQVTM and CDR2 ANQGSEA. For the CDR3, the DNA is TGCAGCGTTCTCCCGGGGCAGGGGGGATGGAACACTGAAGCTTTCTTT. Protein sequence: CSVLPGQGGWNTEAFF.

CDR3 residues: CASSQDSGAAYSPLHF. The CDR3 DNA reads as TGCGCCAGCAGCCAAGATAGCGGGGCCGCTTATTCACCCCTCCACTTT. The chain carries TRBV4-1 and TRBJ1-6, with TRBD1 as a possible D gene (5 bases). The CDR3 is 16 residues long. CDR1 and CDR2 (germline): MGHRA, YSYEKL. V was clipped by 0 bases and J by 8 bases, with 14 bases between them.

The J gene is TRBJ2-3, the V gene TRBV5-5; TRBD2 matches at 9 bases. The CDR3 loop spans 16 amino acids. The V gene's germline CDR1 is SGHKS and CDR2 YYEKEE (reference sequence). With V trimmed by 0 bases and J by 4 bases, 6 bases remained unmatched. For the CDR3, the DNA is TGTGCCAGCAGCTTGGAGGGGCGGGGGGGCGCAGATACGCAGTATTTT. Its translation: CASSLEGRGGADTQYF.

This clone showed up just once. Mismatch with germline at one junction end may stem from a read error. V and J are TRBV7-9 and TRBJ1-4; 7 bases are a match to TRBD1. Germline V gene lookup returns CDR1 SEHNR and CDR2 FQNEAQ (reference sequence). The CDR3 runs to 14 residues. The CDR3 DNA is TGTGCCAGCAGCTCGGGACAGACTATTGAAAAACTGTTTTTT. This codes for CASSSGQTIEKLFF.

The J gene is TRBJ2-2, the V gene TRBV12-5; 7 nucleotides align to TRBD1. V shed 1 base and J 5 bases; nucleotides not matched to a gene: 4. CDR1 is LGHNT, CDR2 FRNRAP, per germline. This CDR3 has 15 amino acids. This CDR3 reads CASGLGQGWTGELFF. CDR3 nucleotide sequence: TGTGCTAGTGGTTTGGGACAGGGATGGACCGGGGAGCTGTTTTTT. Supplemented by reference TRBV12-5 and TRBJ2-2, the full variable domain reads DARVTQTPRHKVTEMGQEVTMRCQPILGHNTVFWYRQTMMQGLELLAYFRNRAPLDDSGMPKDRFSAEMPDATLATLKIQPSEPRDSAVYFCASGLGQGWTGELFFGEGSRLTVL.

This chain uses TRBV5-1 with TRBJ1-1; the D gene is possibly TRBD1 (5 bases). Deletions cut 0 bases from V and 5 bases from J, with 11 bases between. The germline gives CDR1 SGHRS, CDR2 YFSETQ. The CDR3 spans 14 residues. In nucleotides, the CDR3 is TGCGCCAGCAGCTTGGTTCCAGGGATGACTGAAGCTTTCTTT. This encodes CASSLVPGMTEAFF. Variable domain in full (rest from reference TRBV5-1 and TRBJ1-1): KAGVTQTPRYLIKTRGQQVTLSCSPISGHRSVSWYQQTPGQGLQFLFEYFSETQRNKGNFPGRFSGRQFSNSRSEMNVSTLELGDSALYLCASSLVPGMTEAFFGQGTRLTVV.

A single count supports this clone. This chain links TRBV27 with TRBJ2-1; perhaps TRBD1 as D (6 bases). V dropped 4 bases and J dropped 2 bases, with 12 bases sitting between them. Germline CDR1 MNHEY, CDR2 SMNVEV (reference sequence). The CDR3 is 15 residues long. The CDR3 loop reads CASSSTGPAYNEQFF. The CDR3 coding sequence is TGTGCCAGCAGTTCCACAGGGCCTGCCTACAATGAGCAGTTCTTC.

The V and J genes are TRBV4-2 and TRBJ1-2, with 8 positions matching TRBD1. Losses at the gene ends were 5 bases for V and 5 bases for J; bases not matched to a gene: 13. The CDR3 extends over 16 amino acids. The germline V gene has CDR1 LGHNA and CDR2 YNFKEQ. As DNA, the CDR3 is TGTGCCAGCAGCTCACCGTCAGGGGGCGCAGGGTATGGCTACACCTTC. Translation gives CASSSPSGGAGYGYTF.

V gene TRBV7-9 combines with J gene TRBJ1-1; 10 nucleotides line up with TRBD1. The CDR3 sequence is 14 residues long. The germline CDR1 and CDR2 sequences are SEHNR and FQNEAQ (reference sequence). J lost 4 bases, V lost 5 bases, and 4 bases had no gene match. CDR3 sequence (DNA): TGTGCCAGCAGCCCTCGGACAGGGGGCACTGAAGCTTTCTTT. It translates to CASSPRTGGTEAFF.

The chain has TRBV10-3 and TRBJ2-3; 7 nucleotides align to TRBD2. Trimming removed 7 bases from V and 1 base from J; junction bases left unmatched: 8. Germline CDR1 is ENHRY and CDR2 is SYGVKD. The CDR3 sequence is 15 residues long. The CDR3 loop reads CAITASGIGTDTQYF. In DNA form, the CDR3 reads TGTGCCATCACCGCCAGCGGGATTGGCACAGATACGCAGTATTTT.